A selection of T cell receptor beta chains follows, all from one sample in a study of blood T cell repertoires in COVID-19. The repertoire was sequenced with immunoSEQ multiplex PCR; TCRdb's copy has only in-frame clones and lacks some. Of about 250,000 clones detected, over 80% appear once; the ten largest clones hold 1.5%. The specimen sequenced was peripheral blood. These receptors were taken from a woman in her thirties or forties who had recovered from COVID-19. Each CDR3 is given with its conserved first and last residue. The D gene is left open where the match is weak. Clone size is not always given. Where it is, it says once, few, many or a class for expanded clones.

J gene,D gene,V gene,clone size,CDR3 DNA,CDR3 protein
TRBJ2-5,TRBD1,TRBV5-1,-,TGCGCCAGCAGCAAAGGACAGGGCCAAGAGACCCAGTACTTC,CASSKGQGQETQYF
TRBJ1-2,-,TRBV11-2,-,TGTGCCAGCAGCTCCCCTTACAGGGTAGGCTACACCTTC,CASSSPYRVGYTF
TRBJ2-1,TRBD2,TRBV7-2,-,TGTGCCAGCAGCTTAGCTAGCGGGGGTTACAATGAGCAGTTCTTC,CASSLASGGYNEQFF
TRBJ2-2,-,TRBV14,-,TGTGCCAGCAGCCCGCACAGGGAATCGACCGGGGAGCTGTTTTTT,CASSPHRESTGELFF
TRBJ2-1,TRBD1,TRBV28,-,TGTGCCAGCAGTCTCCGGACAGGGGGCGCCTCCTACAATGAGCAGTTCTTC,CASSLRTGGASYNEQFF
TRBJ1-6,-,TRBV4-1,-,TGCGCCAGCAGCCAACCCCTACGCTCCTATAATTCACCCCTCCACTTT,CASSQPLRSYNSPLHF
TRBJ2-2,TRBD1,TRBV3-1/TRBV3-2,-,TGTGCCAGCAGCCATTACAGGGGAACACTGGAGCTGTTTTTT,CASSHYRGTLELFF
TRBJ2-7,-,TRBV2,-,TGTGCCAGCAGCGCGGGACCTTCCTACGAGCAGTACTTC,CASSAGPSYEQYF
TRBJ1-5,-,TRBV20-1,once,TGCAGTGCTAGTGGGACTTCCAATCAGCCCCAGCATTTT,CSASGTSNQPQHF
TRBJ1-4,-,TRBV6-2/TRBV6-3,-,TGTGCCAGCAGTTACTCCCGGGAAAAACTGTTTTTT,CASSYSREKLFF
TRBJ1-6,-,TRBV18,-,TGTGCCAGCTCACCCCAGGGACACCAGAATTCACCCCTCCACTTT,CASSPQGHQNSPLHF
TRBJ1-2,TRBD1,TRBV6-5,-,TGTGCCAGCAGGCGGACAGGCTATGGCTACACCTTC,CASRRTGYGYTF
TRBJ2-1,-,TRBV4-1,few,TGCGCCAGCAGCCAAGATCCCTTTGAGCGAGACTCCTACAATGAGCAGTTCTTC,CASSQDPFERDSYNEQFF
TRBJ1-1,-,TRBV6-5,-,TGTGCCAGCTCCCCCGAGGGGAGGATGAACACTGAAGCTTTCTTT,CASSPEGRMNTEAFF
TRBJ1-1,-,TRBV7-2,once,TGTGCCAGCAAGCACAGGGAGAACACTGAAGCTTTCTTT,CASKHRENTEAFF
TRBJ2-5,TRBD2,TRBV20-1,-,TGCAGTGCTAGTGTCGGACTAGCGGGGAAGTACCAAGAGACCCAGTACTTC,CSASVGLAGKYQETQYF
TRBJ2-5,TRBD2,TRBV9,-,TGTGCCAGCAGCGTAGGACTAGCGGGGGTCCAAGAGACCCAGTACTTC,CASSVGLAGVQETQYF
TRBJ1-3,TRBD1,TRBV6-5,-,TGTGCCAGCCGCAGGGGGCTAGACTCTGGAAACACCATATATTTT,CASRRGLDSGNTIYF
TRBJ1-3,-,TRBV2,few,TGTGCCAGCAGTAACACCGGGACTACCGAAATCGGAGGAAACACCATATATTTT,CASSNTGTTEIGGNTIYF
TRBJ2-2,-,TRBV6-6,-,TGTGCCAGCAGTTACTCGGGCAGTCGAGCCACCGGGGAGCTGTTTTTT,CASSYSGSRATGELFF
TRBJ1-2,-,TRBV10-2,-,TGCGCCAGCAGTGCCCTCAGGGGAAACAACTATGGCTACACCTTC,CASSALRGNNYGYTF
TRBJ2-1,TRBD1,TRBV7-9,-,TGTGCCAGCAGTAACCCCCGGGACAGGGTTTATGAGCAGTTCTTC,CASSNPRDRVYEQFF
TRBJ2-7,-,TRBV2,-,TGTGCCAGCAGTTACCTGGACATACAAGCCTACGAGCAGTACTTC,CASSYLDIQAYEQYF
TRBJ1-2,TRBD1,TRBV2,-,TGTGCCAGCAGTGATGGGCAGGGGGCGGCGGAAGGCTACACCTTC,CASSDGQGAAEGYTF
TRBJ1-3,-,TRBV7-9,-,TGTGCCAGCAGTCTGGGGCCTTGGGGACTCTCTGGAAACACCATATATTTT,CASSLGPWGLSGNTIYF
TRBJ2-5,TRBD1,TRBV4-1,once,TGCGCCAGCAGCCAAGCTTTGAACAGGGGGCCAGAGACCCAGTACTTC,CASSQALNRGPETQYF
TRBJ2-7,TRBD1,TRBV14,-,TGTGCCAGCAGCCGGCCGGGACAGGGAGTGAACGAGCAGTACTTC,CASSRPGQGVNEQYF
TRBJ1-1,-,TRBV19,-,TGTGCCAGTAGTATTTTCTCGAGTAACACTGAAGCTTTCTTT,CASSIFSSNTEAFF
TRBJ2-3,TRBD2,TRBV6-5,-,TGTGCCAGCATGGGGACTAGCCGTGGCGGGGCTACGCAGTATTTT,CASMGTSRGGATQYF
TRBJ2-7,-,TRBV28,-,TGTGCCAGCAGCCGTGGGGCAGGGGTAGGCGAGCAGTACTTC,CASSRGAGVGEQYF
TRBJ1-2,-,TRBV18,-,TGTGCCAGCTCACCAGGACCGGGGTCCGACTATGGCTACACCTTC,CASSPGPGSDYGYTF
TRBJ1-2,-,TRBV6-1,-,TGTGCCAGCAGTGAGACAGGTCGCGGCTATGGCTACACCTTC,CASSETGRGYGYTF
TRBJ1-3,TRBD1,TRBV2,-,TGTGCCAGCAGCGGACAGGATTTCTCTGGAAACACCATATATTTT,CASSGQDFSGNTIYF
TRBJ1-1,-,TRBV29-1,-,TGCAGCGTTGATTTATGGGGGAGGACTGAAGCTTTCTTT,CSVDLWGRTEAFF
TRBJ1-1,-,TRBV7-9,-,TGTGCCAGCAGCTTAGCGTACAGGGCGGGCACTGAAGCTTTCTTT,CASSLAYRAGTEAFF
TRBJ2-3,-,TRBV5-1,-,TGCGCCAGCAGCTTGGGAGCCGGGTCAGATACGCAGTATTTT,CASSLGAGSDTQYF
TRBJ2-3,-,TRBV12-5,-,TGTGCTAGTGGTTTGGGACGGCAGACTTTCAGCACAGATACGCAGTATTTT,CASGLGRQTFSTDTQYF
TRBJ2-7,-,TRBV4-2,few,TGTGCCAGCAGCCAAGTGGAGGGCCCCTACGAGCAGTACTTC,CASSQVEGPYEQYF
TRBJ1-3,-,TRBV11-2,-,TGTGCCAGCAGCTTAGATCTGACAGCCTCTGGAAACACCATATATTTT,CASSLDLTASGNTIYF
TRBJ2-5,-,TRBV29-1,-,TGCAGCGTTGAAACCGGCAGCAGAGGAGAGACCCAGTACTTC,CSVETGSRGETQYF
TRBJ2-5,TRBD2,TRBV7-6,-,TGTGCCAGCAGCCGAGGGACTAGCGGGGGGATAATACAAGAGACCCAGTACTTC,CASSRGTSGGIIQETQYF
TRBJ1-3,-,TRBV30,-,TGTGCCTGGAGTGTATCGAGCTCTGGAAACACCATATATTTT,CAWSVSSSGNTIYF
TRBJ2-4,TRBD2,TRBV28,-,TGTGCCAGCATCCAGACGGGGGGGCGGACCAAAAACATTCAGTACTTC,CASIQTGGRTKNIQYF
TRBJ2-2,TRBD2,TRBV5-4,-,TGTGCCAGCAGCCCCGGTGGCCTGCGGGGGGGCCTTTTCACCGGGGAGCTGTTTTTT,CASSPGGLRGGLFTGELFF
TRBJ2-6,-,TRBV5-4,once,TGTGCCAGCAGCCCTCGTAGCTTCTCTGGGGCCAACGTCCTGACTTTC,CASSPRSFSGANVLTF
TRBJ1-2,-,TRBV19,-,TGTGCCAGTAGTATAGCGATGGGGGCCATTTATGGCTACACCTTC,CASSIAMGAIYGYTF
TRBJ1-5,TRBD1,TRBV19,few,TGTGCCAGTACTAACCCTGGGACAGATCAGCCCCAGCATTTT,CASTNPGTDQPQHF
TRBJ1-6,-,TRBV19,few,TGTGCCAGTAGTTCCTTGGCAGGGAGGTTGAAGAGCGATTCACCCCTCCACTTT,CASSSLAGRLKSDSPLHF
TRBJ1-3,TRBD1,TRBV28,-,TGTGCCAGCAGTTCCGGACAGGGGGCGACTGGAAACACCATATATTTT,CASSSGQGATGNTIYF
TRBJ1-6,TRBD1,TRBV10-3,-,TGTGCCATTGGACAGGGGCCGCAGGATAATTCACCCCTCCACTTT,CAIGQGPQDNSPLHF
TRBJ1-4,TRBD1,TRBV7-9,-,TGTGCCAGCAGCCTCGGACAGGTTACGGAAAAACTGTTTTTT,CASSLGQVTEKLFF
TRBJ1-5,-,TRBV30,once,TGTGCCTGGAGTACCCGCGGAGGCAACAGCAATCAGCCCCAGCATTTT,CAWSTRGGNSNQPQHF
TRBJ2-5,-,TRBV18,-,TGTGCCAGCTCACCACCAGGACTATTTCAAGAGACCCAGTACTTC,CASSPPGLFQETQYF
TRBJ1-2,TRBD1,TRBV9,-,TGTGCCAGCAGCCCGAAGGGGGCCGGTGACTATGGCTACACCTTC,CASSPKGAGDYGYTF